The clone carrying this T cell receptor beta chain has ten or more counts. Its antigen is undetermined. Read coverage stops 3 residues before the CDR3 terminus; the germline J gene supplies the remainder. These data come from a study of T cell clonality in common variable immunodeficiency. Study-wide results and caveats: Common variable immunodeficiency TCR beta sequences reportedly had fewer deletions and N-nucleotide insertions. Fewer TCRbeta clones were shared among CVID subjects than controls.

The repertoire was sequenced with immunoSEQ multiplex PCR; TCRdb's copy has only in-frame clones and lacks some. Altogether about 34,000 clones were found in the sample, and no singletons occur. V was trimmed by 1 base and J by 1 base, leaving 7 bases between them. The CDR3 has 14 amino acids. Germline CDR1 and CDR2: SGHVS and FNYEAQ. Each donor provided roughly 5 to 8 ml of heparinized whole blood. What was sequenced was peripheral blood mononuclear cells. This chain connects TRBV7-6 to TRBJ1-1; D is unclear. This TCR was sampled from a person aged 18-70 years in good health. The DNA read from the CDR3 is TGTGCCAGCAGCTTAGAGGCTAGGAACACTGAA. Translating it yields CASSLEARNTE. In full, the CDR3 is CASSLEARNTEAFF.